What follows describes a single T cell receptor (beta chain). PBMC libraries mostly used around 510 ng of input genomic DNA, with six replicates per sample. The protocol was immunoSEQ multiplex PCR, while the TCRdb copy is restricted to in-frame clones and leaves out a portion. Here the sample spans about 68,000 clones, about 85% being singletons. The sample belongs to a study of neoadjuvant anti-PD-1 for oral cavity cancer. J gave up 1 base and V 2 bases, and 8 bases lay outside the gene matches. This CDR3 region has 16 residues. Germline V gives CDR1 SGDLS, CDR2 YYNGEE. As to time point: after neoadjuvant nivolumab, at surgical resection. Analysis of PBMCs was direct, with no culture step.

The sequences come from PBMCs, collected after nivolumab (anti-PD-1) treatment. The chain is built from TRBV9 and TRBJ2-7; 8 bases line up with TRBD2. This receptor was obtained from a person aged 35-79 years with oral cavity squamous cell carcinoma. The CDR3 DNA sequence: TGTGCCAGCAGCGTCGGGGCGGGAGGTGGGTCCTACGAGCAGTACTTC. Amino acids: CASSVGAGGGSYEQYF.